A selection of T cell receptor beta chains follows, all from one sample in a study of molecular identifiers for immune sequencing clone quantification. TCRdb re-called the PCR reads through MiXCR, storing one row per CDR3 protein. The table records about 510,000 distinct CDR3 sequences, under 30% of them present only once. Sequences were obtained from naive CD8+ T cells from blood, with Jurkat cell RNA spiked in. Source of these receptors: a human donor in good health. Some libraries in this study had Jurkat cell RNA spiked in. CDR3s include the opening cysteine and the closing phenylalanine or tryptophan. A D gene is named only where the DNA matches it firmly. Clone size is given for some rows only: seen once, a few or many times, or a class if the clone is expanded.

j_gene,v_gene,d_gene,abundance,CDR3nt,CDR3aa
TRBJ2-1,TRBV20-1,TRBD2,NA,TGCAGTGCTAGAGGGGGACTAGCGGCTTCCTACAATGAGCAGTTCTTC,CSARGGLAASYNEQFF
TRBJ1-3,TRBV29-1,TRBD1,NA,TGCAGCGTTGTCGGGACAGGGACTGGAAACACCATATATTTT,CSVVGTGTGNTIYF
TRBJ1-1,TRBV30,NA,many,TGTGCCTGGAGTGTAGAAGCGAACACTGAAGCTTTCTTT,CAWSVEANTEAFF
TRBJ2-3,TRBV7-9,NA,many,TGTGCCAGCAGGGGGTTAACAGATACGCAGTATTTT,CASRGLTDTQYF
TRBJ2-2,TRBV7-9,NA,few,TGTGCCAGCAGCTTAGAGGCAGGGGTTCACGGGGAGCTGTTTTTT,CASSLEAGVHGELFF
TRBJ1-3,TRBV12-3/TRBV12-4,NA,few,TGTGCCAGCAGCCCTACTGGAAACACCATATATTTT,CASSPTGNTIYF
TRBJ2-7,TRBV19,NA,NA,TGTGCCAGTATGGGACCCCAGTCCTACGAGCAGTACTTC,CASMGPQSYEQYF
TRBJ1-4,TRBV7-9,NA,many,TGTGCCAGCAGCCTGGGTGTTGAACTGTTTTTT,CASSLGVELFF
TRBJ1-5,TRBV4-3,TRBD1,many,TGCGCCAGCAGCCAAGATAGTGCGGGACAGAGCAATCAGCCCCAGCATTTT,CASSQDSAGQSNQPQHF
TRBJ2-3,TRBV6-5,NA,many,TGTGCCACCTCTTACGGTGTAAGCACAGATACGCAGTATTTT,CATSYGVSTDTQYF
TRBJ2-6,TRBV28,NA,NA,TGTGCCAGCAGTCCCCGTCCAGTACAAATCTCTGGGGCCAACGTCCTGACTTTC,CASSPRPVQISGANVLTF
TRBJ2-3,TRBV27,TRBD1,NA,TGTGCCAGCACCAATTTACACAGGGGGCGGTGTGATACGCAGTATTTT,CASTNLHRGRCDTQYF
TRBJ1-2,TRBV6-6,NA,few,TGTGCCAGCAGTTATCCAGACGGTCTCTACGACTACACCTTC,CASSYPDGLYDYTF
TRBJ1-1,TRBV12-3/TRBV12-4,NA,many,TGTGCCAGCAGTTTATCGGGACTCTTGAACACTGAAGCTTTCTTT,CASSLSGLLNTEAFF
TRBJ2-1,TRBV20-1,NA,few,TGCAGTGCTAGAAACCCGAAGCGCGAAAGCTCCTACAATGAGCAGTTCTTC,CSARNPKRESSYNEQFF
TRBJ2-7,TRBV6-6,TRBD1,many,TGTGCCAGCAGTTCAGACGTCGGGACAGGGTTCCACGAGCAGTACTTC,CASSSDVGTGFHEQYF
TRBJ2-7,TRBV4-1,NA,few,TGCGCCAGCAGCCACGGGGAGTCCTACGAGCAGTACTTC,CASSHGESYEQYF
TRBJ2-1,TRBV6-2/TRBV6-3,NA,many,TGTGCCAGCTGTGGCGGGACCTCCTACAATGAGCAGTTCTTC,CASCGGTSYNEQFF
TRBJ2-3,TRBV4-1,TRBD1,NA,TGCGCCAGCAGCAAGGGGACAGGGGGAGGTACAGATACGCAGTATTTT,CASSKGTGGGTDTQYF
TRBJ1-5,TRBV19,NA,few,TGTGCCAGTAGCTGGCAGGGTGGTCAGCCCCAGCATTTT,CASSWQGGQPQHF
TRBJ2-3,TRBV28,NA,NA,TGTGCCAGCACTGGAGACAGTAGCACAGATACGCAGTACTTT,CASTGDSSTDTQYF
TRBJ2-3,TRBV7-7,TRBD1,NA,TGTGCCAGCAGCTTAGGTGTGGTTGTAGGGGGCGATACGCAGTATTTT,CASSLGVVVGGDTQYF
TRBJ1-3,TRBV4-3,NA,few,TGCGCCAGCAGCCAAGCGGGTGCCACCATATATTTT,CASSQAGATIYF
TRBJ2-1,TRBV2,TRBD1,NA,TGTGCCAGCAGTAACCCGACAGGGGGCAATGAGCAGTTCTTC,CASSNPTGGNEQFF
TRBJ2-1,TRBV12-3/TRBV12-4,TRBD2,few,TGTGCCAGCAGTTTATCAGCGGGAGGGCTTTACAATGAGCAGTTCTTC,CASSLSAGGLYNEQFF
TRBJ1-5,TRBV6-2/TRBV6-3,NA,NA,TGTGCCAGCAGTTGGCCATCCAGGGGAAGCAATCAGCCCCAGCATTTT,CASSWPSRGSNQPQHF
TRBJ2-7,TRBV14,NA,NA,TGTGCCAGCAGCCAGGGCTACAGGGCCCACGAGCAGTACTTC,CASSQGYRAHEQYF
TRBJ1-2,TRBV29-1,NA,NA,TGCAGCGTTGTAACAGGCAATAACTATGGCTACACCTTC,CSVVTGNNYGYTF
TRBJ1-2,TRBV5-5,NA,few,TGTGCCAGCAGCTCCCCAGGGCTGGAGGGCTACACCTTC,CASSSPGLEGYTF
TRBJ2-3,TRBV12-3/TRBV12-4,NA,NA,TGTGCCAGCAGTGAACATACAGATACGCAGTATTTT,CASSEHTDTQYF
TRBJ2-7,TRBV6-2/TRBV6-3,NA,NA,TGTGCCAGCAGTCCCACCAGCCAGGGGCGCTACGAGCAGTACTTC,CASSPTSQGRYEQYF
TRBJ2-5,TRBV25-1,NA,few,TGTGCCAGCGGTGAATGGGCACGGCAAGAGACCCAGTACTTC,CASGEWARQETQYF
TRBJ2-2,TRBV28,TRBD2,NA,TGTGCCAGCAGTTTATACGCCCTAGGGACTAGCGGTAACACCGGGGAGCTGTTTTTT,CASSLYALGTSGNTGELFF
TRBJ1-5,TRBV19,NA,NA,TGTGCCAGTAGGCTTGGGATGAGCAATCAGCCCCAGCATTTT,CASRLGMSNQPQHF
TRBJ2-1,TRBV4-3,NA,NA,TGCGCCAGCAGCCAAGACAGGGGCATGTACAATGAGCAGTTCTTC,CASSQDRGMYNEQFF
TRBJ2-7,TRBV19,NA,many,TGTGCCAGTAGTATAAACAGCCTGCCCCACGAGCAGTACTTC,CASSINSLPHEQYF
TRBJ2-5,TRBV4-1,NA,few,TGCGCCAGCAGCCCCTTTGGAGGGGAAGAGACCCAGTACTTC,CASSPFGGEETQYF
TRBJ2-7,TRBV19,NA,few,TGTGCCAGTAGTACTTCCGGGACCGCCTACGAGCAGTACTTC,CASSTSGTAYEQYF
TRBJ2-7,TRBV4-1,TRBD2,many,TGCGCCAGCAGCTCTGCGGGGGGCGCCTACGAGCAGTACTTC,CASSSAGGAYEQYF
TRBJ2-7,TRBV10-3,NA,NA,TGTGCCATCAGTGACGGGGGCTACGAGCAGTACTTC,CAISDGGYEQYF
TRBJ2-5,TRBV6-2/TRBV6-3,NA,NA,TGTGCCAGCAGTTATACTCGGGTTCAAGAGACCCAGTACTTC,CASSYTRVQETQYF
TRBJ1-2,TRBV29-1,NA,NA,TGCAGCGTTGAAGGGGACGAATGTGGCTACACCTTC,CSVEGDECGYTF
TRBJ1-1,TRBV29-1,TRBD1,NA,TGCAGCGTCAACCACGGACAGGGTTCGACTGAAGCTTTCTTT,CSVNHGQGSTEAFF
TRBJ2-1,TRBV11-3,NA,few,TGTGCCAGCAGCTTAAGGGGGGCGGGGGCGGATGAGCAGTTCTTC,CASSLRGAGADEQFF
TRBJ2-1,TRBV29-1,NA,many,TGCAGCGCCGGCCCAGAGACTAGCTCCTACAATGAGCAGTTCTTC,CSAGPETSSYNEQFF
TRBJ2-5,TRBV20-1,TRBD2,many,TGCAGTGCTAGAACAGCGGGAGTCGGTGAGACCCAGTACTTC,CSARTAGVGETQYF
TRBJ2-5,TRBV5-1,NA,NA,TGCGCCAGCAGCTGGGGTGGGACCGAGTACCAAGAGACCCAGTACTTC,CASSWGGTEYQETQYF
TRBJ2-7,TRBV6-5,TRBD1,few,TGTGCCAGCAGCCTAACCGGGACAGGGGGCTTCTACGAGCAGTACTTC,CASSLTGTGGFYEQYF
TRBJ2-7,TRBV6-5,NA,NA,TGTGCCAGCAGACTAACCGGGGACGACAGATCCTACGAGCAGTACTTC,CASRLTGDDRSYEQYF
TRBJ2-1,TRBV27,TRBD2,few,TGTGCCAGCAGCCTTATCAACGGCCCGGGGGGGGCCTGGGTTGAGCAGTTCTTC,CASSLINGPGGAWVEQFF
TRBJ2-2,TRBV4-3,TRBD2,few,TGCGCCAGCAGCCAAGAGAGGGCTAGCGGGGCTGCCACCGGGGAGCTGTTTTTT,CASSQERASGAATGELFF
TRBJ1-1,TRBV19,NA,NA,TGTGCCAGTAGTATAGCAGGGACGAACACTGAAGCTTTCTTT,CASSIAGTNTEAFF
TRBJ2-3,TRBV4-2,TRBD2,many,TGTGCCAGCAGCCAAGATCTTAGCGGGAGGGCCGACACAGATACGCAGTATTTT,CASSQDLSGRADTDTQYF